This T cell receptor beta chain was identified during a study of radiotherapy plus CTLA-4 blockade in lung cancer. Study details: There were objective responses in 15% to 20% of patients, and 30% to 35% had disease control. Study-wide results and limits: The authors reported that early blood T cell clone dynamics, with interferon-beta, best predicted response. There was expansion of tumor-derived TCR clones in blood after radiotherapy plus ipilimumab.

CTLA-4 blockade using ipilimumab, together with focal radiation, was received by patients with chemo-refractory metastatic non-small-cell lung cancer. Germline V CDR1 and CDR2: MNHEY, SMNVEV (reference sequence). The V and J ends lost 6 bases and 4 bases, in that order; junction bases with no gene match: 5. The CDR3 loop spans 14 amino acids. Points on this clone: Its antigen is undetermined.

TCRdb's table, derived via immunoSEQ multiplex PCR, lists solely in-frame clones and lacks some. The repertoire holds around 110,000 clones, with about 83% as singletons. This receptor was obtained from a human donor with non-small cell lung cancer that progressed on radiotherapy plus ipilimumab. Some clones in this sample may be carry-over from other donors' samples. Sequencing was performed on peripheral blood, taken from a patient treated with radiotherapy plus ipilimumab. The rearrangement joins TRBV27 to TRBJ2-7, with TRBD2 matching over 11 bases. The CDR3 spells CASSPSGGFYEQYF. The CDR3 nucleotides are TGTGCCAGCAGCCCTAGCGGGGGGTTTTACGAGCAGTACTTC.